This TCR beta chain comes out of a study of neoadjuvant anti-PD-1 for oral cavity cancer listed by TCRdb under 2021. In terms of the full investigation: Before undergoing curative-intent surgical resection, most patients got three to four biweekly nivolumab doses at 3 mg/kg. Patients with complete response, partial response or stable disease by RECIST 1.1 were defined as responders, whereas patients with progression were defined as non-responders. A roughly 33% response rate was observed in the parent correlative cohort, in which around twelve patients were included. Patients without progression received a fourth nivolumab dose around day 43 and underwent definitive surgical resection on days 50-56. General conclusions and limits of the study: Higher pretreatment blood TCRbeta clonality and lower post-treatment tumor TCRbeta clonality were correlated with higher pretreatment blood Treg/Th17 ratios. After neoadjuvant nivolumab, significantly higher T cell clonality (Gini index) was found within PBMCs in non-responders than in responders. The TCR analyses had only a few patients in each response group, and the authors called for validation in larger cohorts.

For deep sequencing, each PBMC sample was run in six replicates, with libraries mostly built from about 480 ng of input genomic DNA. The immunoSEQ hsTCRbeta kit was used to prepare TCRbeta libraries, following the manufacturer's instructions. The finished libraries were brought together in one pool at approximately 3 nM, which was then read using an Illumina NovaSeq 6000 S4 flow cell. The source study handled its data this way. The immunoSEQ Analyzer handled quality control and preprocessing of the raw data. The analysis was limited to productive rearrangements, and each clonotype was defined by a unique CDR3 amino acid sequence. Repertoire clonality was estimated as the Gini-Simpson index, computed with the R package tcR. Student's t test was used to compare Gini indices, and Pearson correlation was used to assess associations with tumor size change. TCRdb retrieved this table from immuneACCESS and kept in-frame rearrangements only. Not all clones are present; in checked studies, unresolved V genes account for under half, and no reason is known for the remainder. The DNA was the basis for D and trimming; V, J and clone size are from that table. The sample table contains about 42,000 clones; only one count was recorded for approximately 80% of them. Approximately 5% of the sample is in the top ten clones.

The time point label of this sample denotes: after neoadjuvant nivolumab, at surgical resection. None of the patients had received prior systemic or radiation treatment, and all were newly diagnosed with stage II-IVA oral cavity squamous cell carcinoma. The cohort consisted of patients with HPV-negative, locally advanced oral cavity squamous cell carcinoma. Peripheral blood mononuclear cells were analyzed directly, without maintenance or expansion in culture. The samples were obtained from a longitudinal correlative study of a single-arm phase II trial testing neoadjuvant nivolumab in oral cavity squamous cell carcinoma. Subject-matched pre- and post-treatment PBMCs and tumors from three responders and three non-responders underwent genomic DNA-based TCRbeta sequencing. Peripheral blood mononuclear cells were collected before nivolumab treatment and again after treatment, at the time of surgery. The Maxwell RSC DNA from Cells kit was used to extract genomic DNA from PBMCs.

The CDR3 runs 16 amino acids, cysteine and phenylalanine included. Left in the record is the CDR3 DNA by itself, 48 bases read in frame from the first base. Concerning this clone: Its antigen remains undetermined. There are no base qualities to consult, and no much larger clone falls within one base.

The TCR sequence derives from a person between 40 and 85 years old with oral cavity squamous cell carcinoma. The chain is assembled from TRBV21-1 and TRBJ2-5; the table's D call TRBD2 went unverified against the DNA. TRBV21-1 is tagged as a pseudogene. Sequences were derived from PBMCs, sampled after nivolumab (anti-PD-1) treatment. The CDR3 here reads CASSTHRVENQETQYF. The base sequence is TGTGCCAGCAGCACACACCGGGTTGAGAACCAAGAGACCCAGTACTTC.